This T cell receptor beta chain appears in the sequencing data of a study of identical twins. The CDR3 is 11 residues long. Between the trimmed V and J ends, which lost 7 bases and 7 bases, there was a span of 10 bases. Germline assignment: CDR1 SGHVS and CDR2 FQNEAQ. One entry per CDR3 protein results from TCRdb running MiXCR on the 5' RACE reads. The top ten hold 1.5% to 2% of the sample, which has more than 650,000 distinct CDR3 sequences, 5.5% to 6.5% seen once. The material sequenced was naive T cells sorted from blood. The rearrangement joins TRBV7-8 to TRBJ2-5; D gene unclear. This TCR came from a man aged 18 to 29 in good health. CDR3 region: CASTAWGTQYF. The CDR3 DNA is TGTGCCAGCACCGCGTGGGGGACCCAGTACTTC.